A single sample is the source of the 20 T cell receptor beta chains below, sequenced in a study of tumor-infiltrating lymphocytes in localized non-small cell lung cancer. Produced via immunoSEQ multiplex PCR; TCRdb's table is partial and in-frame only. Of 15,000 to 20,000 clones listed, around 81% are singletons. Sequencing input: uninvolved lung tissue not adjacent to the tumor. The origin of the receptors is a human donor with non-small cell lung cancer.

This clone showed up just a few times. The V and J genes are TRBV19 and TRBJ1-2; D not certain. V dropped 7 bases and J dropped 7 bases, with 16 bases sitting between them. The CDR3 runs 13 residues. Germline V lookup: CDR1 LNHDA, CDR2 SQIVND (reference sequence). CDR3 sequence: CASKGIAVGGYTF. CDR3 DNA sequence: TGTGCCAGTAAAGGGATCGCGGTGGGTGGCTACACCTTC.

The chain uses TRBV6-6 and TRBJ1-1; the D gene is possibly TRBD1 (5 bases). With 6 bases removed from V and 10 bases from J, the gap between germline ends came to 18 bases. In germline, CDR1 is MNHNY, CDR2 SVGAGI (reference sequence). The CDR3 is made up of 13 amino acids. CDR3 region: CASSVDGWGVAFF. In DNA, the CDR3 is TGTGCCAGCAGCGTAGATGGGTGGGGGGTAGCTTTCTTT.

This chain links TRBV7-3 with TRBJ2-6; TRBD1 or TRBD2 may be the D gene (5 bases each). From germline, CDR1 is SGHTA and CDR2 FQGTGA. This CDR3 is 14 amino acids long. With 5 bases removed from V and 4 bases from J, the gap between germline ends came to 9 bases. CDR3 in amino acids: CASSVGTGANVLTF. In nucleotides, the CDR3 is TGTGCCAGCAGCGTAGGGACCGGGGCCAACGTCCTGACTTTC.

This clone has just a few counts. The rearrangement joins TRBV5-1 to TRBJ1-2; D call uncertain. V was shortened by 0 bases and J by 8 bases, with 11 bases between the two germline ends. Germline V gene lookup returns CDR1 SGHRS and CDR2 YFSETQ. This CDR3 has 13 residues. The CDR3 is CASSLERAGGYTF. The CDR3 coding sequence is TGCGCCAGCAGCTTGGAAAGGGCAGGAGGCTACACCTTC.

The rearrangement joins TRBV27 to TRBJ2-7; perhaps D is TRBD1 or TRBD2 (5 bases each). CDR3 length equals 15 residues. CDR1 and CDR2 from the germline V gene are MNHEY and SMNVEV (reference sequence). V dropped 4 bases and J dropped 8 bases, with 21 bases sitting between them. CDR3 nucleotide sequence: TGTGCCAGCAGTTCAGACCGGGACCCTACGCGCAAGCAGTACTTC. It yields the protein CASSSDRDPTRKQYF.

The chain links TRBV4-2 to TRBJ2-3; perhaps D is TRBD1 or TRBD2 (5 bases each). V gave up 4 bases and J gave up 5 bases, with 13 bases separating them. Germline V lookup: CDR1 LGHNA, CDR2 YNFKEQ. This CDR3 is built from 14 residues. This CDR3 reads CASSRTPGRDTQYF. CDR3 bases: TGTGCCAGCAGCCGTACCCCGGGACGAGATACGCAGTATTTT.

The table lists this clone with a count of one. V usage is TRBV5-5 and J usage is TRBJ2-1; TRBD2 might be the D (5 bases). Germline loops: CDR1 SGHKS, CDR2 YYEKEE (reference sequence). V was pared by 1 base and J by 5 bases, with 7 bases between. The CDR3 sequence is 13 residues long. As DNA, the CDR3 is TGTGCCAGCAGCTTGCGACTAAACAATGAGCAGTTCTTC. Translating it yields CASSLRLNNEQFF.

The genes are TRBV28 and TRBJ1-1; no clear D gene. Per the germline V gene, CDR1 is MDHEN and CDR2 is SYDVKM. Trimming removed 4 bases at V and 5 bases at J, with 17 bases between. The CDR3 contains 15 residues. The CDR3 nucleotides are TGTGCCAGCAGTTCACCAGAGGGTGTCTATACTGAAGCTTTCTTT. Translated: CASSSPEGVYTEAFF.

The chain has TRBV19 and TRBJ2-1, with 7 bases aligning to TRBD1. This CDR3 is built from 15 residues. CDR1 is LNHDA, CDR2 SQIVND, per germline (reference sequence). The ends lost 3 bases at V and 6 bases at J; junction bases unmatched: 8. CDR3 in DNA: TGTGCCAGTAGTATGTGGTCAGGGGGAAGCAATGAGCAGTTCTTC. It is translated as CASSMWSGGSNEQFF. Full variable domain (outside the CDR3, taken from reference TRBV19 and TRBJ2-1): DGGITQSPKYLFRKEGQNVTLSCEQNLNHDAMYWYRQDPGQGLRLIYYSQIVNDFQKGDIAEGYSVSREKKESFPLTVTSAQKNPTAFYLCASSMWSGGSNEQFFGPGTRLTVL.

The gene calls are TRBV6-6 and TRBJ1-5; no clear D gene. This CDR3 contains 14 residues. Germline V gives CDR1 MNHNY, CDR2 SVGAGI (reference sequence). The V and J ends lost 0 bases and 7 bases respectively, with 10 bases between them. The CDR3 loop reads CASSYSVSGQPQHF. The CDR3, as DNA: TGTGCCAGCAGTTACTCGGTTTCGGGGCAGCCCCAGCATTTT.

The chain is built from TRBV27 and TRBJ2-7; 10 bases align to TRBD2. With V trimmed by 6 bases and J by 2 bases, 13 bases remained unmatched. Germline values: CDR1 MNHEY, CDR2 SMNVEV (reference sequence). This CDR3 has 17 residues. The CDR3 DNA follows: TGTGCCAGCAGGCGGACTAGCGGTGGGACTTCCCCCTACGAGCAGTACTTC. Translated: CASRRTSGGTSPYEQYF.

The rearrangement joins TRBV5-4 to TRBJ2-5; D call uncertain. V was clipped by 1 base and J by 5 bases, with 9 bases between them. CDR3 size: 13 residues. Germline V lookup: CDR1 SGHNT, CDR2 YYREEE (reference sequence). The CDR3 DNA reads TGTGCCAGCAGCTTGTATCAGGTGGAGACCCAGTACTTC. This gives the protein CASSLYQVETQYF.

CDR3 in DNA: TGCGCCAGCAGCTTGGCGGCTACCCAAGAGACCCAGTACTTC. This encodes CASSLAATQETQYF. V and J are TRBV5-1 and TRBJ2-5, with D hard to call. In germline, CDR1 is SGHRS, CDR2 YFSETQ. This CDR3 contains 14 residues. With 0 bases removed from V and 1 base from J, the gap between germline ends came to 7 bases.

A single count supports this clone. The chain couples TRBV19 to TRBJ2-7, with D perhaps assigned TRBD1 or TRBD2 (6 bases each). Deletions cut 3 bases from V and 6 bases from J, with 24 bases between. The CDR3 covers 17 residues. Germline V gene sequence: CDR1 LNHDA, CDR2 SQIVND (reference sequence). The CDR3 spells CASSIGEPNRDWSEQYF. The CDR3 coding sequence is TGTGCCAGTAGTATCGGAGAACCCAACAGGGACTGGTCCGAGCAGTACTTC.

This chain uses TRBV27 with TRBJ2-1; 7 nucleotides agree with TRBD2. The ends lost 2 bases at V and 0 bases at J; junction bases unmatched: 4. The germline gives CDR1 MNHEY, CDR2 SMNVEV (reference sequence). The CDR3 is 16 amino acids. In nucleotides, the CDR3 is TGTGCCAGCAGTTTAGCGGCGGGAGTCTCCTACAATGAGCAGTTCTTC. Its translation is CASSLAAGVSYNEQFF.

By share, this clone counts as large. V usage is TRBV4-1 and J usage is TRBJ1-5; 7 bases fit TRBD1. V was pared by 3 bases and J by 7 bases, with 12 bases of the junction left unmatched. CDR1 MGHRA and CDR2 YSYEKL come from the germline V gene. The length of the CDR3 is 16 residues. The CDR3, as DNA: TGCGCCAGCAGCCAGGAACTGACAGGGAGGCGCCAGCCCCAGCATTTT. It yields the protein CASSQELTGRRQPQHF.

The V and J genes are TRBV7-3 and TRBJ2-2, with TRBD1 matching over 10 bases. This CDR3 comprises 17 residues. The junction had 6 bases not matched to a gene; V was cut back by 0 bases and J by 5 bases. Germline loops: CDR1 SGHTA, CDR2 FQGTGA. DNA for the CDR3: TGTGCCAGCAGCTTAACGGGGGACAGGGGTCGTACCGGGGAGCTGTTTTTT. This translates into CASSLTGDRGRTGELFF.

This clone was counted only a few times. The chain has TRBV28 and TRBJ1-1; possibly TRBD1 for D (6 bases). The CDR3 is made up of 17 amino acids. CDR1 and CDR2 from the germline V gene are MDHEN and SYDVKM. The germline V and J ends were trimmed by 5 bases and 0 bases, with 19 bases remaining between them. The CDR3 sequence is CASSPTGADAMNTEAFF. The CDR3 nucleotides read TGTGCCAGCAGTCCCACGGGGGCGGATGCCATGAACACTGAAGCTTTCTTT.

The chain is built from TRBV5-6 and TRBJ2-7; 8 bases fit TRBD1. Germline V lookup: CDR1 SGHDT, CDR2 YYEEEE. V trimming: 1 base; J trimming: 5 bases; junction bases outside the gene matches: 8. This CDR3 region has 15 residues. This CDR3 reads CASSLLMGQAHEQYF. DNA of the CDR3: TGTGCCAGCAGCTTGTTAATGGGACAGGCCCACGAGCAGTACTTC.

V is TRBV6-1 and J is TRBJ2-2; D not resolved. With 2 bases removed from V and 4 bases from J, the gap between germline ends came to 11 bases. CDR1 is MNHNS, CDR2 SASEGT, per germline. The CDR3 is 15 amino acids. CDR3 amino acids: CASSESGSPTGELFF. The DNA of the CDR3 is TGTGCCAGCAGTGAATCCGGGTCGCCCACCGGGGAGCTGTTTTTT.